What follows are 32 T cell receptor beta chains derived from one specimen sequenced in a study of blood T cell repertoires in COVID-19. Produced via immunoSEQ multiplex PCR; TCRdb's table is partial and in-frame only. Of 200,000 or so clones in the sample, roughly 80% were seen once. What was sequenced was peripheral blood. The source is a woman aged 80 or over with acute or convalescent COVID-19.

This chain links TRBV28 with TRBJ2-1, with 12 bases that match TRBD2. V trimming: 7 bases; J trimming: 9 bases; junction bases outside the gene matches: 7. Germline V lookup: CDR1 MDHEN, CDR2 SYDVKM. The CDR3 loop spans 14 amino acids. The CDR3 nucleotides read TGTGCCAGCATTTGGACTAGCGGGACTTTTGAGCAGTTCTTC. Its protein is CASIWTSGTFEQFF.

V and J are TRBV6-5 and TRBJ1-2; no definite D call. Trimming took 6 bases from V and 0 from J, leaving 11 bases between them. Germline V lookup: CDR1 MNHEY, CDR2 SVGAGI. This CDR3 spans 14 amino acids. Written as DNA, the CDR3 is TGTGCCAGCAGGCACCCCCAGACTAACTATGGCTACACCTTC. It is translated as CASRHPQTNYGYTF.

V and J are TRBV18 and TRBJ1-1; 7 bases align to TRBD1. Trimming took 6 bases from V and 3 from J; bases not matched to a gene: 7. The CDR3 has 14 residues. Germline CDR1 KGHSH, CDR2 LQKENI. Here the CDR3 reads CASSFGQGDTEAFF. In DNA, the CDR3 is TGTGCCAGCTCCTTCGGGCAGGGGGACACTGAAGCTTTCTTT.

This sequence joins TRBV3-1 (or the pseudogene TRBV3-2) and TRBJ2-3; 7 bases match TRBD2. V lost 1 base and J lost 8; bases outside the gene matches: 9. The CDR3 loop spans 15 amino acids. CDR1 is LGHDT and CDR2 is YNNKEL in the germline V gene (reference sequence). CDR3 coding DNA: TGTGCCAGCAGCCAAGTAAGCGGGACTCCAGTTACGCAGTATTTT. Translation gives CASSQVSGTPVTQYF.

The chain joins TRBV7-2 to TRBJ2-4; weak D call: TRBD1 (5 bases). The CDR3 is 12 amino acids. Trimming pared 3 bases from V and 9 bases from J, leaving 9 bases between. Germline V gene data show CDR1 as SGHTA and CDR2 as FQGNSA. The CDR3 is CASSFRTGIQYF. CDR3 coding DNA: TGTGCCAGCAGCTTCCGAACAGGCATTCAGTACTTC.

The V gene is TRBV19, the J gene TRBJ1-1; 10 nucleotides align to TRBD1. J was trimmed by 3 bases and V by 6 bases; bases with no gene match: 4. This CDR3 is built from 14 residues. Germline V gene data show CDR1 as LNHDA and CDR2 as SQIVND (reference sequence). The chain's CDR3 is CASRPGTGDTEAFF. CDR3 coding DNA: TGTGCCAGTAGGCCGGGGACAGGGGACACTGAAGCTTTCTTT.

This rearrangement joins TRBV5-1 to TRBJ2-7; TRBD1 agrees at 7 bases. The CDR3 runs to 14 residues. The germline V gene has CDR1 SGHRS and CDR2 YFSETQ. Trimming at V came to 1 base and at J to 7 bases, leaving 8 bases not matched to a gene. CDR3 nucleotide sequence: TGCGCCAGCAGCTTGTTGGGACAGTCAGGGGAGCAGTACTTC. The encoded protein is CASSLLGQSGEQYF.

The chain combines TRBV5-1 with TRBJ2-2, with 11 bases aligning to TRBD2. Losses at the gene ends were 4 bases for V and 0 bases for J; bases not matched to a gene: 11. The CDR3 covers 19 residues. Germline CDR1 is SGHRS and CDR2 is YFSETQ. The chain's CDR3 is CASSPRTSGPLTNTGELFF. The CDR3, as DNA: TGCGCCAGCAGCCCGAGGACTAGCGGGCCCCTAACGAACACCGGGGAGCTGTTTTTT.

The J gene is TRBJ1-1, the V gene TRBV3-1 (or the pseudogene TRBV3-2); unclear D gene. This CDR3 comprises 14 residues. Trimming shortened V by 3 bases and J by 3 bases, and 11 bases separated the two germline ends. CDR1 and CDR2 from the germline V gene are LGHDT and YNNKEL (reference sequence). This CDR3 is CASSQALGHTEAFF. CDR3 DNA sequence: TGTGCCAGCAGCCAGGCGCTTGGGCACACTGAAGCTTTCTTT.

The J gene is TRBJ1-1, the V gene TRBV19, with a weak D call TRBD1 (5 bases). V lost 3 bases and J 0 bases, leaving 11 bases between the germline ends. CDR1 and CDR2 from the germline V gene are LNHDA and SQIVND (reference sequence). The CDR3 consists of 15 residues. The CDR3 DNA reads as TGTGCCAGTAGTATCACAGGCTCTTTGAACACTGAAGCTTTCTTT. Its translation is CASSITGSLNTEAFF.

This clone was found once. The chain uses TRBV11-3 and TRBJ1-6; 7 bases match TRBD1. J was trimmed by 6 bases and V by 1 base; bases with no gene match: 9. This CDR3 is 17 amino acids long. The V gene's germline CDR1 is SGHNT and CDR2 YENEEA. The CDR3, as DNA: TGTGCCAGCAGCTTAGGACGCGGGACAGTCACTAATTCACCCCTCCACTTT. Encoded protein: CASSLGRGTVTNSPLHF.

The chain is built from TRBV5-1 and TRBJ2-7; the match to TRBD2 covers 12 bases. Germline trimming cut 1 base from V and 5 bases from J; bases unmatched to any gene: 7. Germline V gene lookup returns CDR1 SGHRS and CDR2 YFSETQ. This CDR3 has 16 amino acids. CDR3 nucleotides: TGCGCCAGCAGCTTGTCCCTAGCGGGAGGGATGAACGAGCAGTACTTC. It translates to CASSLSLAGGMNEQYF.

The rearrangement joins TRBV5-1 to TRBJ2-6; 10 positions match TRBD1. V shed 0 bases and J 2 bases; nucleotides not matched to a gene: 5. This CDR3 contains 18 residues. Germline V gene sequence: CDR1 SGHRS, CDR2 YFSETQ. DNA of the CDR3: TGCGCCAGCAGCTTGGCTCTGACAGGGGGCGCTGGGGCCAACGTCCTGACTTTC. Its protein is CASSLALTGGAGANVLTF.

V and J are TRBV2 and TRBJ1-3; 8 bases fit TRBD1. The germline CDR1 and CDR2 sequences are SNHLY and FYNNEI. The CDR3 sequence is 15 residues long. V lost 5 bases, J lost 4 bases, and 7 bases stayed unmatched. This CDR3 reads CASSRQGRGGNTIYF. CDR3 DNA sequence: TGTGCCAGCAGTCGACAGGGGCGAGGAGGAAACACCATATATTTT.

This rearrangement joins TRBV18 to TRBJ1-2; TRBD1 aligns across 8 bases. This CDR3 region has 15 residues. Germline V gene lookup returns CDR1 KGHSH and CDR2 LQKENI. V shed 6 bases, J shed 4 bases, and the junction held 10 bases outside the gene matches. CDR3 sequence reads: CASSPDQGAGYGYTF. DNA of the CDR3: TGTGCCAGCTCGCCCGACCAGGGGGCTGGCTATGGCTACACCTTC. Using reference TRBV18 and TRBJ1-2 for the parts outside the CDR3, the full variable domain is NAGVMQNPRHLVRRRGQEARLRCSPMKGHSHVYWYRQLPEEGLKFMVYLQKENIIDESGMPKERFSAEFPKEGPSILRIQQVVRGDSAAYFCASSPDQGAGYGYTFGSGTRLTVV.

This clone was seen only a few times. The chain couples TRBV5-1 to TRBJ1-1; perhaps TRBD1 as D (6 bases). Trimming left V 5 bases short and J 1 base short, with 12 bases between. The CDR3 extends over 14 amino acids. The germline gives CDR1 SGHRS, CDR2 YFSETQ. As DNA, the CDR3 is TGCGCCAGCAGAGCCGGGACAACGAACACTGAAGCTTTCTTT. Translated, it gives CASRAGTTNTEAFF.

The chain is built from TRBV18 and TRBJ2-5; 7 bases align to TRBD1. Germline assignment: CDR1 KGHSH and CDR2 LQKENI. The CDR3 is made up of 16 amino acids. V lost 0 bases and J lost 2; bases outside the gene matches: 6. CDR3 bases: TGTGCCAGCTCACCACCCCCCAGGGGGTTACAAGAGACCCAGTACTTC. It codes for CASSPPPRGLQETQYF.

A single count supports this clone. V usage is TRBV5-8 and J usage is TRBJ2-1, with 15 bases aligning to TRBD2. J was trimmed by 0 bases and V by 3 bases; bases with no gene match: 4. Germline V gene data show CDR1 as SGHTS and CDR2 as YDEGEE. CDR3 length: 18 amino acids. The CDR3 nucleotides are TGTGCCAGCAGCTCCGGGACTAGCGGGAGGAGCTCCTACAATGAGCAGTTCTTC. This encodes CASSSGTSGRSSYNEQFF.

V gene TRBV5-1 combines with J gene TRBJ2-2, with D possibly TRBD2 on 5 matching bases. There are 13 residues in the CDR3. Germline V gene lookup returns CDR1 SGHRS and CDR2 YFSETQ. Trimming took off 3 bases at V and 3 bases at J, with 6 bases between the two ends. CDR3 region: CASSSRDTGELFF. The CDR3 DNA reads TGCGCCAGCAGCTCGCGGGACACCGGGGAGCTGTTTTTT.

The rearrangement uses TRBV28 and TRBJ1-5; the match to TRBD1 covers 7 bases. Germline V gene lookup returns CDR1 MDHEN and CDR2 SYDVKM. This CDR3 is 17 amino acids long. J lost 4 bases, V lost 6 bases, and 15 bases had no gene match. This chain's CDR3 is CASSENLGQYINQPQHF. In DNA, the CDR3 is TGTGCCAGCAGCGAAAACTTGGGACAGTATATTAATCAGCCCCAGCATTTT.

The chain has TRBV11-3 and TRBJ2-5; 8 bases are a match to TRBD2. V shed 7 bases and J 4 bases; nucleotides not matched to a gene: 11. The CDR3 has 15 amino acids. Germline V lookup: CDR1 SGHNT, CDR2 YENEEA. CDR3 region: CASTSWRGARETQYF. Here the CDR3 DNA reads TGTGCCAGCACCTCCTGGCGGGGGGCGAGAGAGACCCAGTACTTC.

The chain has TRBV5-1 and TRBJ2-7; the match to TRBD1 covers 8 bases. This CDR3 is built from 15 residues. CDR1 SGHRS and CDR2 YFSETQ come from the germline V gene. The J segment lost 2 bases and the V segment lost 0 bases, leaving 4 bases of the junction unmatched. This chain's CDR3 is CASSLARDRTYEQYF. CDR3 sequence (DNA): TGCGCCAGCAGCTTGGCCCGGGACAGGACCTACGAGCAGTACTTC.

V usage is TRBV29-1 and J usage is TRBJ2-2, with 8 bases aligning to TRBD1. Germline V CDR1 and CDR2: SQVTM, ANQGSEA. The V segment lost 4 bases and the J segment 4 bases; nucleotides outside the gene matches: 5. This CDR3 has 14 residues. DNA for the CDR3: TGCAGCGTTGGGCCAGGGGGCACCACCGGGGAGCTGTTTTTT. It codes for CSVGPGGTTGELFF.

The chain joins TRBV27 to TRBJ2-2; 14 nucleotides match TRBD2. Germline CDR1 is MNHEY and CDR2 is SMNVEV (reference sequence). The CDR3 length is 18 residues. V shed 1 base, J shed 6 bases, and the junction held 7 bases outside the gene matches. CDR3 nucleotides: TGTGCCAGCAGTTTATGGGGACTAGCGGGAGAATCACCCGGGGAGCTGTTTTTT. It is translated as CASSLWGLAGESPGELFF.

The CDR3 DNA sequence: TGCGCCAGCAGCCAATCCCGGTTTATCTATGGCTACACCTTC. Protein: CASSQSRFIYGYTF. The rearrangement links TRBV4-3 to TRBJ1-2, with D unclear. The CDR3 spans 14 residues. V was shortened by 2 bases and J by 4 bases, with 11 bases between the two germline ends. Per germline, CDR1 LGHNA and CDR2 YSLEER.

This chain connects TRBV5-6 to TRBJ2-3; a weak D match, TRBD2 (6 bases). The CDR3 is 16 residues long. CDR1 and CDR2 from the germline V gene are SGHDT and YYEEEE. V was pared by 2 bases and J by 5 bases, with 18 bases between. The CDR3 region is CASSFGGTTGGDTQYF. In nucleotides, the CDR3 is TGTGCCAGCAGCTTTGGCGGTACTACCGGGGGAGATACGCAGTATTTT.

CDR3 sequence reads: CASSLSGNPTYEQYF. In DNA, the CDR3 is TGTGCCAGCAGCTTGTCGGGGAACCCCACCTACGAGCAGTACTTC. The chain has TRBV7-8 and TRBJ2-7; a possible D gene is TRBD2 (5 bases). Germline lookup yields CDR1 SGHVS and CDR2 FQNEAQ. The CDR3 contains 15 residues. Trimming left V 3 bases short and J 2 bases short, with 14 bases between.

This rearrangement joins TRBV11-3 to TRBJ2-7; TRBD1 matches at 7 bases. V lost 5 bases and J lost 0; bases outside the gene matches: 4. The germline gives CDR1 SGHNT, CDR2 YENEEA. This CDR3 is 14 amino acids long. CDR3 sequence reads: CASSAWDSSYEQYF. The CDR3 bases are TGTGCCAGCAGCGCTTGGGACAGCTCCTACGAGCAGTACTTC.

The CDR3 DNA is TGTGCCAGCAATCCGGGACAGGGAGACGAGCAGTACTTC. This encodes CASNPGQGDEQYF. V gene TRBV5-8 combines with J gene TRBJ2-7; 9 nucleotides match TRBD1. V was pared by 6 bases and J by 5 bases, with 6 bases of the junction left unmatched. Per the germline V gene, CDR1 is SGHTS and CDR2 is YDEGEE. The CDR3 contains 13 residues.

The chain couples TRBV25-1 to TRBJ1-6; D may be TRBD1 (5 bases). The CDR3 is made up of 16 amino acids. Germline V gene lookup returns CDR1 MGHDK and CDR2 SYGVNS. V was pared by 5 bases and J by 7 bases, with 18 bases between. As DNA, the CDR3 is TGTGCCAGCAGTCTCGGGACTCAACCGGGGAATTCACCCCTCCACTTT. Protein sequence: CASSLGTQPGNSPLHF.

The chain employs TRBV12-3 or TRBV12-4 and TRBJ1-1; the D gene is possibly TRBD1 (5 bases). V gave up 5 bases and J gave up 5 bases, with 12 bases separating them. The length of the CDR3 is 13 residues. Here the CDR3 reads CASSRRDATEAFF. CDR3 nucleotides: TGTGCCAGCAGTCGCAGGGATGCGACTGAAGCTTTCTTT.

The chain couples TRBV19 to TRBJ2-7; 10 bases align to TRBD2. The CDR3 has 18 residues. The junction had 19 bases not matched to a gene; V was cut back by 9 bases and J by 2 bases. Germline CDR1 reads LNHDA; CDR2 reads SQIVND (reference sequence). Here the CDR3 DNA reads TGTGCCAGACCCGGGTCGGAGCGGGAGGGTAATATCCCCTACGAGCAGTACTTC. Protein product: CARPGSEREGNIPYEQYF.